Here is one T cell receptor beta chain with its context. The CDR3 is 15 residues long. V was pared by 1 base and J by 8 bases, with 8 bases of the junction left unmatched. The germline CDR1 and CDR2 sequences are SGHVS and FQNEAQ. These data belong to a study of T cell changes during pregnancy in multiple sclerosis. TCRdb keeps only in-frame clones here, not all; method: immunoSEQ multiplex PCR. The sample has tens of thousands of clones; about nine tenths are singletons. This specimen was CD4+ T cells from peripheral blood mononuclear cells, taken in the second trimester of pregnancy. The chain combines TRBV7-8 with TRBJ2-3; 8 bases fit TRBD2. This receptor was identified in a female donor with multiple sclerosis, enrolled in a pregnancy study. The CDR3 region is CASSLEGGGTGTQYF. CDR3 DNA sequence: TGTGCCAGCAGCTTAGAGGGCGGGGGGACTGGTACGCAGTATTTT.